This T cell receptor beta chain was identified during a study of T cell repertoires in ileal Crohn's disease. Study context: Operated complications were stricturing disease (roughly 60%) and penetrating disease (about 39%).

The CDR3 consists of 11 residues. Trimming shortened V by 9 bases and J by 4 bases, and 7 bases separated the two germline ends. In germline, CDR1 is SNHLY, CDR2 FYNNEI. Each sample's TCRB immunosequencing used five hundred nanograms of biopsy DNA. Sequenced by immunoSEQ multiplex PCR; TCRdb stores in-frame clones only, minus some. The sample holds more than 2,000 clones, just under 80% seen once. The study's findings and limits: Compared with CD4 T cells, sorted CD8 cells carried more expanded clones.

A remark on this clone: Antigen specificity is unknown.

Stated time point: neoterminal ileum biopsy at postoperative endoscopy, about 6 months after surgery. The sequenced sample consisted of ileal tissue. This clonotype was obtained from an adult with Crohn's disease. The rearrangement joins TRBV2 to TRBJ1-3; D is unclear. The CDR3, as DNA: TGTGCCAGATTAATCGGAAACACCATATATTTT. Amino acid sequence: CARLIGNTIYF.